The source of this TCR beta chain is a study of Ad26.COV2.S vaccination and SARS-CoV-2 variants. As for the study in general: Intramuscular Ad26.COV2.S at 5x10^10 or 1x10^11 viral particles. Study-level points and caveats: Breadth and depth estimates from TCRs may understate total T cell responses.

Treatment indicated: 15 to 20 received Ad26.COV2.S at low or high dose, single or two shots; several received placebo; per-sample allocation not given. Samples analyzed were those drawn on day 63 after the first vaccine or placebo injection. Adults aged 18-55 years in Boston included the donor. The administered vaccine (an Ad26 vector) expressed Wuhan-strain SARS-CoV-2 spike. V lost 5 bases to trimming and J lost 5 bases, with 6 bases between them. The CDR3 covers 11 residues. The germline gives CDR1 KGHSH, CDR2 LQKENI. There are a few counts of this clone. The antigen is not known. The method was immunoSEQ multiplex PCR; TCRdb's version includes in-frame clones alone and lacks a portion of them. This sample has roughly 380,000 clones, with more than 75% found just once.

The receptor comes from a person between 18 and 59 years old who received the Ad26.COV2.S COVID-19 vaccine or a placebo. Sequenced here: peripheral blood, sampled in a trial of Ad26.COV2.S vaccine versus placebo. The chain combines TRBV18 with TRBJ1-1; no firm D call. This chain's CDR3 is CASSVETEAFF. Written as DNA, the CDR3 is TGTGCCAGCTCAGTGGAAACTGAAGCTTTCTTT. Filled out from reference TRBV18 and TRBJ1-1, the complete variable domain reads NAGVMQNPRHLVRRRGQEARLRCSPMKGHSHVYWYRQLPEEGLKFMVYLQKENIIDESGMPKERFSAEFPKEGPSILRIQQVVRGDSAAYFCASSVETEAFFGQGTRLTVV.